This is a list of T cell receptor beta chains from one sample in a study of cytomegalovirus exposure and HLA in healthy donors. Libraries were prepared by immunoSEQ multiplex PCR; TCRdb keeps only in-frame clonotypes and omits some of them. The sample shows some 180,000 clones, about 81% of them seen only once. Sequenced input: PBMCs. These receptors all stem from a woman aged 25 to 45 in good health and CMV-seronegative. Each CDR3 is given with its conserved first and last residue.

>TRBJ1-4|TRBV9
CASSGGPNEKLFF
>TRBJ1-3|TRBV28
CASSAPGTASGNTIYF
>TRBJ2-5|TRBV5-8
CASSLVTEYQETQYF
>TRBJ1-5|TRBV18
CASSGQGRNQPQHF
>TRBJ1-1|TRBV6-1
CASSEVTGSTEAFF
>TRBJ2-7|TRBV27
CASTRYNYEQYF
>TRBJ1-3|TRBV7-9
CASSLGTGRARNTIYF
>TRBJ2-3|TRBV21-1
CASSRAGTGGTDTQYF
>TRBJ2-3|TRBV18
CASSAAVDTQYF
>TRBJ1-5|TRBV7-3
CLWIEGVTQPQHF
>TRBJ1-2|TRBV7-9
CASSPSQGGYGYTF
>TRBJ2-5|TRBV29-1
CSGLTGREAQYF
>TRBJ1-2|TRBV5-1
CASSTDSYGYTF